This T cell receptor beta chain was found in a study of cytomegalovirus exposure and HLA in healthy donors. The PCR had 60 Vbeta and 13 Jbeta primers. The repertoire was sequenced with immunoSEQ multiplex PCR; TCRdb's copy has only in-frame clones and lacks some. Of about 100,000 clones listed, approximately 85% are singletons. The V gene's germline CDR1 is MNHGY and CDR2 SAAAGT. V shed 6 bases, J shed 0 bases, and the junction held 12 bases outside the gene matches. CDR3 length equals 18 residues. The source material was PBMCs. The rearrangement uses TRBV6-8 and TRBJ1-5; 9 nucleotides agree with TRBD1. This clonotype was obtained from a man under 40 in good health and CMV-seronegative. The CDR3 loop is CASRLPGQGAYSNQPQHF. CDR3 in DNA: TGTGCCAGCAGACTCCCGGGACAGGGAGCCTATAGCAATCAGCCCCAGCATTTT.